These 31 T cell receptor beta chains share one sample of origin, sequenced in a study of post-analysis software for immune sequencing data. TCR beta cDNA libraries included unique molecular identifiers. TCRdb re-derived calls from the PCR reads in MiXCR, one entry per CDR3 protein. The table has roughly 600,000 distinct CDR3 sequences, about 40% seen once. Findings and caveats of the study: The five TRBV segments detected at higher frequency in patients than in controls included TRBV5-6, TRBV5-1 and TRBV20-1.

These receptors have no identified antigens. The specimen was blood. These receptors all come from a girl aged 5-17 years with multiple sclerosis.

This clonotype was observed a handful of times. The CDR3 DNA reads TGCAGCGTGGGGCGGCATGCCTTGGGATCCCAAGAGACCCAGTACTTC. Amino acids: CSVGRHALGSQETQYF. This rearrangement joins TRBV29-1 to TRBJ2-5; weak D call: TRBD1 (5 bases). This CDR3 has 16 amino acids. Looked up from germline, CDR1 is SQVTM and CDR2 is ANQGSEA. With 6 bases removed from V and 1 base from J, the gap between germline ends came to 21 bases.

The chain recombines TRBV12-3 or TRBV12-4 with TRBJ2-3; D is perhaps TRBD1 (6 bases). CDR3 length: 15 residues. The ends were cut back, 6 bases at V and 0 bases at J, with 13 bases in the middle. CDR3 coding DNA: TGTGCCAGCAGGCGAGGACAGCCTAGCACAGATACGCAGTATTTT. It yields the protein CASRRGQPSTDTQYF.

This clonotype was seen a few times. The rearrangement uses TRBV29-1 and TRBJ2-3; either TRBD1 or TRBD2 may supply D (5 bases each). Trimming removed 3 bases at V and 4 bases at J, with 20 bases between. CDR1 and CDR2 from the germline V gene are SQVTM and ANQGSEA. CDR3 length equals 16 residues. Here the CDR3 DNA reads TGCAGCGTTGATGTTGGGGCTAGCCCCTTCCCAGATACGCAGTATTTT. The encoded protein is CSVDVGASPFPDTQYF.

J is TRBJ2-7 and V is TRBV7-8; D may be TRBD1 (6 bases). Germline V gene data show CDR1 as SGHVS and CDR2 as FQNEAQ. Trimming stripped 0 bases from V and 5 bases from J, with 17 bases between. This CDR3 spans 16 amino acids. In DNA, the CDR3 is TGTGCCAGCAGCTTAGCGCTTGGGGGCCTTACGAACGAGCAGTACTTC. It yields the protein CASSLALGGLTNEQYF. Filled out from reference TRBV7-8 and TRBJ2-7, the complete variable domain reads GAGVSQSPRYKVAKRGQDVALRCDPISGHVSLFWYQQALGQGPEFLTYFQNEAQLDKSGLPSDRFFAERPEGSVSTLKIQRTQQEDSAVYLCASSLALGGLTNEQYFGPGTRLTVT.

The rearrangement uses TRBV9 and TRBJ1-3; D is ambiguous. Germline CDR1 reads SGDLS; CDR2 reads YYNGEE. Trimming removed 0 bases from V and 4 bases from J, with 8 bases in between. This CDR3 has 14 amino acids. In nucleotides, the CDR3 is TGTGCCAGCAGCGTAGAGGGCGCGGGAAACACCATATATTTT. Translated: CASSVEGAGNTIYF.

The V call is TRBV12-3 or TRBV12-4, the J call TRBJ2-7, with TRBD1 identical over 7 bases. V dropped 6 bases and J dropped 5; count of bases not matched to a gene: 10. CDR3 size: 14 residues. CDR3 protein: CASSPTGSQHEQYF. The CDR3 DNA follows: TGTGCCAGCAGCCCGACAGGGAGCCAACACGAGCAGTACTTC.

V is TRBV7-2 and J is TRBJ2-3; D gene uncertain. The CDR3 sequence is 15 residues long. V gave up 5 bases and J gave up 7 bases, with 19 bases separating them. Germline CDR1 and CDR2: SGHTA and FQGNSA. The CDR3 is CASSRTAVNAHTQYF. In DNA form, the CDR3 reads TGTGCCAGCAGCCGCACGGCGGTTAACGCGCATACGCAGTATTTT.

The chain combines TRBV27 with TRBJ2-3; D possibly uses TRBD1 or TRBD2 (5 bases each). V was pared by 10 bases and J by 1 base, with 15 bases between. The CDR3 spans 14 residues. Germline CDR1 is MNHEY and CDR2 is SMNVEV (reference sequence). CDR3 DNA: TGTGCCAACCCGGTCGGGGCCCGCACAGATACGCAGTATTTT. Translation gives CANPVGARTDTQYF.

This clonotype was recorded a few times. The chain links TRBV24-1 to TRBJ2-1; D perhaps matches TRBD2 (6 bases). In germline, CDR1 is KGHDR, CDR2 SFDVKD. CDR3 length equals 15 residues. Trimming stripped 7 bases from V and 4 bases from J, with 16 bases between. DNA of the CDR3: TGTGCCACCAGCCACGGGGGACTCAAGTACAATGAGCAGTTCTTC. Translated: CATSHGGLKYNEQFF.

This clonotype was detected a few times. This chain connects TRBV6-5 to TRBJ2-6, with 7 nucleotides matching TRBD2. V was pared by 1 base and J by 0 bases, with 15 bases of the junction left unmatched. Germline CDR1 reads MNHEY; CDR2 reads SVGAGI. The CDR3 is made up of 21 amino acids. CDR3 region: CASSYFLVTREAVSGANVLTF. The CDR3 DNA is TGTGCCAGCAGTTACTTCCTCGTCACCCGGGAGGCGGTCTCTGGGGCCAACGTCCTGACTTTC.

The chain is built from TRBV6-5 and TRBJ1-4; a possible D gene is TRBD1 (6 bases). CDR1 MNHEY and CDR2 SVGAGI come from the germline V gene. V shed 4 bases and J shed 4 bases, with 13 bases lying between them. This CDR3 has 15 residues. The CDR3 loop reads CASSWGAGVNEKLFF. In nucleotides, the CDR3 is TGTGCCAGCAGTTGGGGGGCAGGGGTTAATGAAAAACTGTTTTTT.

The chain links TRBV20-1 to TRBJ1-6; 8 nucleotides align to TRBD1. This CDR3 has 13 residues. In germline, CDR1 is DFQATT, CDR2 SNEGSKA (reference sequence). Unmatched junction bases numbered 3, after V lost 5 bases and J lost 6 bases. CDR3 region: CSAWTGPNSPLHF. CDR3 sequence (DNA): TGCAGTGCTTGGACAGGGCCTAATTCACCCCTCCACTTT.

The V and J genes are TRBV20-1 and TRBJ1-2, with unresolved D. CDR1 and CDR2 from the germline V gene are DFQATT and SNEGSKA (reference sequence). The CDR3 totals 12 residues. Between the trimmed V and J ends, which lost 0 bases and 7 bases, there was a span of 9 bases. The CDR3 DNA is TGCAGTGCTAGAGATGGGCACAGTGGCTACACCTTC. Translating it yields CSARDGHSGYTF.

This clonotype was found a few times. V gene TRBV10-3 combines with J gene TRBJ2-3; the D gene is possibly TRBD2 (5 bases). Germline V gives CDR1 ENHRY, CDR2 SYGVKD. V was cut by 6 bases and J by 0 bases, with 13 bases left in between. This CDR3 comprises 15 residues. The CDR3 is CAISEDSTSTDTQYF. The CDR3 DNA reads TGTGCCATCAGCGAGGACTCAACTAGCACAGATACGCAGTATTTT.

The chain has TRBV5-1 and TRBJ2-3; 8 bases map to TRBD2. This CDR3 is built from 15 residues. Germline V CDR1 and CDR2: SGHRS, YFSETQ. V dropped 3 bases and J dropped 6; count of bases not matched to a gene: 9. In DNA, the CDR3 is TGCGCCAGCAGCTCCAGTGGAGCGGGGGCGGATACGCAGTATTTT. Its translation: CASSSSGAGADTQYF.

In this sample, this clonotype turned up a few times. This chain joins TRBV7-9 and TRBJ2-7, with D perhaps given as TRBD1 or TRBD2 (7 bases each). Germline lookup yields CDR1 SEHNR and CDR2 FQNEAQ (reference sequence). Trimming pared 5 bases from V and 7 bases from J, leaving 15 bases between. This CDR3 spans 13 amino acids. The CDR3 DNA sequence: TGTGCCAGCAGCCAGGGGGGGACGGAAGAGCAGTACTTC. This encodes CASSQGGTEEQYF. The variable domain in full, completed from reference TRBV7-9 and TRBJ2-7, reads DTGVSQNPRHKITKRGQNVTFRCDPISEHNRLYWYRQTLGQGPEFLTYFQNEAQLEKSRLLSDRFSAERPKGSFSTLEIQRTEQGDSAMYLCASSQGGTEEQYFGPGTRLTVT.

This clonotype was seen a handful of times. The chain joins TRBV12-3 or TRBV12-4 to TRBJ1-2, with D tentatively TRBD1 (5 bases). The CDR3 consists of 15 residues. The ends were cut back, 5 bases at V and 4 bases at J, with 17 bases in the middle. CDR3 sequence reads: CASSTTVPGIYGYTF. DNA of the CDR3: TGTGCCAGCAGTACGACAGTCCCTGGGATCTATGGCTACACCTTC.

The sample holds a few counts of this clonotype. V gene TRBV10-3 combines with J gene TRBJ2-7, with 8 bases fitting TRBD2. Germline V gene lookup returns CDR1 ENHRY and CDR2 SYGVKD. The CDR3 is made up of 14 amino acids. Trimming at V came to 8 bases and at J to 0 bases, leaving 6 bases not matched to a gene. This CDR3 is CAIANSGISYEQYF. In DNA, the CDR3 is TGTGCCATCGCGAATAGCGGGATCTCCTACGAGCAGTACTTC.

The chain carries TRBV6-6 and TRBJ2-4; 9 bases map to TRBD1. Near its end, the DNA agrees better with TRBJ2-7, so the J call may be wrong. From germline, CDR1 is MNHNY and CDR2 SVGAGI (reference sequence). The CDR3 sequence is 13 residues long. This CDR3 reads CANADRDRDEQYF. The CDR3 nucleotides are TGTGCCAACGCGGACAGGGACAGGGACGAGCAGTACTTC.

The V call is TRBV11-2, the J call TRBJ2-3, with 9 nucleotides matching TRBD2. The J segment lost 1 base and the V segment lost 1 base, leaving 6 bases of the junction unmatched. Per germline, CDR1 SGHAT and CDR2 FQNNGV. This CDR3 contains 17 residues. The CDR3 DNA reads as TGTGCCAGCAGCTTAGGGGGTAGCGGGGGTCGCACAGATACGCAGTATTTT. Translated, it gives CASSLGGSGGRTDTQYF.

The chain joins TRBV6-6 to TRBJ2-5; unclear D gene. Trimming removed 2 bases at V and 4 bases at J, with 8 bases between. This CDR3 contains 13 residues. Germline loops: CDR1 MNHNY, CDR2 SVGAGI (reference sequence). Here the CDR3 DNA reads TGTGCCAGCAGTTACCCCATGGGAGAGACCCAGTACTTC. It translates to CASSYPMGETQYF.

On this clonotype: Because the CDR3's place on the DNA is in doubt, the DNA is left out and the CDR3 is given as listed by TCRdb. J is TRBJ2-1 and V is TRBV6-9; the table's D call, TRBD1, was not checked against the DNA. In germline, CDR1 is MNHGY, CDR2 SVAAGI. The CDR3 contains 22 residues when both ends are counted. The CDR3 reads CASRLHICILLCRQDQENEQFF.

This chain connects TRBV12-3 or TRBV12-4 to TRBJ2-1, with D maybe TRBD1 (5 bases). The germline V and J ends were trimmed by 0 bases and 7 bases, with 10 bases remaining between them. The CDR3 runs to 14 residues. For the CDR3, the DNA is TGTGCCAGCAGTTTAGCGGGGCCCCAAAATGAGCAGTTCTTC. Translation: CASSLAGPQNEQFF.

The sample holds one count of this clonotype. The chain combines TRBV20-1 with TRBJ2-7, with D perhaps TRBD1 (5 bases). V was pared by 0 bases and J by 0 bases, with 12 bases between. The CDR3 has 15 amino acids. CDR1 is DFQATT and CDR2 is SNEGSKA in the germline V gene (reference sequence). CDR3 residues: CSARDTGVSSYEQYF. DNA for the CDR3: TGCAGTGCTAGAGACACAGGCGTTAGCTCCTACGAGCAGTACTTC.

This rearrangement joins TRBV27 to TRBJ2-7; 7 bases are shared with TRBD1. The CDR3 length is 15 residues. The J segment lost 1 base and the V segment lost 4 bases, leaving 7 bases of the junction unmatched. Germline CDR1 MNHEY, CDR2 SMNVEV (reference sequence). CDR3 DNA sequence: TGTGCCAGCAGTTCGGGATCACAGGGGTCCTACGAGCAGTACTTC. Translation gives CASSSGSQGSYEQYF.

This clonotype was found a few times. The chain couples TRBV9 to TRBJ2-4; TRBD1 matches at 11 bases. The J call is in doubt because the DNA end fits TRBJ2-7 better. This CDR3 is 14 amino acids long. Germline V CDR1 and CDR2: SGDLS, YYNGEE. The CDR3, as DNA: TGTGCCAGCGGACCCGGGACAGGGGGGTACGAGCAGTACTTC. The encoded protein is CASGPGTGGYEQYF.

A word on this clonotype: The junction shows a germline mismatch at one end, possibly a read error. The CDR3 DNA is TGCAGCGTTGCTGGGGGCACAGATACACAGTATTTT. Protein sequence: CSVAGGTDTQYF. The rearrangement uses TRBV29-1 and TRBJ2-3, with D perhaps matching TRBD1 (6 bases). Germline CDR1 SQVTM, CDR2 ANQGSEA. CDR3 size: 12 residues.

The rearrangement joins TRBV12-3 or TRBV12-4 to TRBJ2-7, with a weak D call TRBD2 (6 bases). This CDR3 region has 17 residues. The ends were cut back, 6 bases at V and 0 bases at J, with 21 bases in the middle. The CDR3 DNA is TGTGCCAGCAGAAAGGGACGGAGGGAAGGATCCTCCTACGAGCAGTACTTC. Translated: CASRKGRREGSSYEQYF.

The chain employs TRBV5-1 and TRBJ2-1; tentative D call: TRBD2 (5 bases). CDR3 length: 14 residues. V lost 3 bases and J 10 bases, leaving 17 bases between the germline ends. Germline-derived CDR1 and CDR2 are SGHRS and YFSETQ. For the CDR3, the DNA is TGCGCCAGCAGCTGGGTACTAGGAGATGGGGAGCAGTTCTTC. It encodes CASSWVLGDGEQFF.

The gene calls are TRBV5-1 and TRBJ2-7; 8 nucleotides line up with TRBD1. Germline lookup yields CDR1 SGHRS and CDR2 YFSETQ. J gave up 3 bases and V 2 bases, and 4 bases lay outside the gene matches. The CDR3 length is 14 residues. The CDR3 DNA sequence: TGCGCCAGCAGCTTTGCCGACAGGGGCTACGAGCAGTACTTC. This translates into CASSFADRGYEQYF. Full variable domain (outside the CDR3, taken from reference TRBV5-1 and TRBJ2-7): KAGVTQTPRYLIKTRGQQVTLSCSPISGHRSVSWYQQTPGQGLQFLFEYFSETQRNKGNFPGRFSGRQFSNSRSEMNVSTLELGDSALYLCASSFADRGYEQYFGPGTRLTVT.

The V gene is TRBV12-3 or TRBV12-4, the J gene TRBJ2-1; 12 bases line up with TRBD2. V gave up 5 bases and J gave up 2 bases; unmatched junction bases: 10. The CDR3 sequence is 18 residues long. The CDR3 spells CASSPGLAGFFAYNEQFF. In nucleotides, the CDR3 is TGTGCCAGCAGTCCTGGACTAGCGGGATTTTTCGCCTACAATGAGCAGTTCTTC.